This TCR beta chain was identified during a study of shared clonotypes between healthy human individuals. Study-level information: Researchers assigned three CD4 naive, three CD4 memory, two CD8 naive and one CD8 memory plate to each donor. Study results and caveats: Rarefaction exposed incomplete sorted-subset sequencing despite large depth.

The germline gives CDR1 SSHAT, CDR2 FNYEAQ (reference sequence). The CDR3 covers 14 residues. As regards this clone: Its antigen remains unidentified. One junction end disagrees with the germline gene, perhaps due to a read error.

Sequenced by immunoSEQ multiplex PCR; TCRdb stores in-frame clones only, minus some. The sample has roughly 1,600,000 clones, around 98.5% seen once. Specimen: naive CD4+ T cells sorted from blood. Sample subset: CD45RA+ positively selected. The TCR was taken from a man aged 30-40 years in good health. The V gene is TRBV7-7, the J gene TRBJ2-3, with TRBD2 identical over 8 bases. CDR3 coding DNA: TGTGCTAGCAGCAGGACTAGCCGCACAGATACGCAGTATTTT. This codes for CASSRTSRTDTQYF.